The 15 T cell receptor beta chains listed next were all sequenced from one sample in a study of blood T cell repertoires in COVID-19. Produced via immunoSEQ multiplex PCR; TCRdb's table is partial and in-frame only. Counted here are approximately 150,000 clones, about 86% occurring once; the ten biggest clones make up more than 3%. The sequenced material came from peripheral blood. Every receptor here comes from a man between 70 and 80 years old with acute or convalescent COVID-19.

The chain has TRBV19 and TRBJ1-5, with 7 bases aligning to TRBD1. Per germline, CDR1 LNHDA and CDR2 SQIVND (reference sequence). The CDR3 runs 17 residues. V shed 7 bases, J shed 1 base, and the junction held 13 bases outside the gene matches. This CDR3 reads CASMLRTGGVSNQPQHF. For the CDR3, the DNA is TGTGCCAGTATGCTGAGGACAGGCGGCGTAAGCAATCAGCCCCAGCATTTT.

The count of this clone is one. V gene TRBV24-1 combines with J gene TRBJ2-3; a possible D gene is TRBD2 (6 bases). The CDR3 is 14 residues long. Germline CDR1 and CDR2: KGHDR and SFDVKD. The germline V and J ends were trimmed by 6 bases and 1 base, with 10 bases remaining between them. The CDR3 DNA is TGTGCCACCAGTAGGAGCGGGCGCACAGATACGCAGTATTTT. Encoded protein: CATSRSGRTDTQYF.

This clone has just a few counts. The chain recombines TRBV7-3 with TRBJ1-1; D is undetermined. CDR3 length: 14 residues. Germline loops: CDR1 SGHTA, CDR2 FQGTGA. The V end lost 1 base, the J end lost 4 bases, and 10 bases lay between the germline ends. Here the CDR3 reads CASSLNRAGTEAFF. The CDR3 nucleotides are TGTGCCAGCAGCTTAAATAGGGCGGGCACTGAAGCTTTCTTT.

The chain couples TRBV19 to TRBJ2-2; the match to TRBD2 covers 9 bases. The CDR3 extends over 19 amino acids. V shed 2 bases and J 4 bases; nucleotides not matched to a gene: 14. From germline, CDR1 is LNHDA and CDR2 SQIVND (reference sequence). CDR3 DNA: TGTGCCAGTAGTATACCGCTTGCGGGAGGGAGGGGAAGCACCGGGGAGCTGTTTTTT. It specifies CASSIPLAGGRGSTGELFF. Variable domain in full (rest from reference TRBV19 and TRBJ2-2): DGGITQSPKYLFRKEGQNVTLSCEQNLNHDAMYWYRQDPGQGLRLIYYSQIVNDFQKGDIAEGYSVSREKKESFPLTVTSAQKNPTAFYLCASSIPLAGGRGSTGELFFGEGSRLTVL.

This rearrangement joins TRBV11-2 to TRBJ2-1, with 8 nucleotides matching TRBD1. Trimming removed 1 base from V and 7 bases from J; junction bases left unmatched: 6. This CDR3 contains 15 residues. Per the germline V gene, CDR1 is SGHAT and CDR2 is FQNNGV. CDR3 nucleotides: TGTGCCAGCAGCTTAGTCGGACAGGGATTTAATGAGCAGTTCTTC. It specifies CASSLVGQGFNEQFF. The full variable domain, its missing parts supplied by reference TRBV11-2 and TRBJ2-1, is EAGVAQSPRYKIIEKRQSVAFWCNPISGHATLYWYQQILGQGPKLLIQFQNNGVVDDSQLPKDRFSAERLKGVDSTLKIQPAKLEDSAVYLCASSLVGQGFNEQFFGPGTRLTVL.

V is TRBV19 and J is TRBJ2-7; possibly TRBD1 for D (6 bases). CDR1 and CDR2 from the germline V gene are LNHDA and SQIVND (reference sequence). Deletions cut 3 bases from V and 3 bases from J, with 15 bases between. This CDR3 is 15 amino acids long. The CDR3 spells CASSIKVQGIYEQYF. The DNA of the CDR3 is TGTGCCAGTAGTATTAAGGTACAGGGTATCTACGAGCAGTACTTC. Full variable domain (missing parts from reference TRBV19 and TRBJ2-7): DGGITQSPKYLFRKEGQNVTLSCEQNLNHDAMYWYRQDPGQGLRLIYYSQIVNDFQKGDIAEGYSVSREKKESFPLTVTSAQKNPTAFYLCASSIKVQGIYEQYFGPGTRLTVT.

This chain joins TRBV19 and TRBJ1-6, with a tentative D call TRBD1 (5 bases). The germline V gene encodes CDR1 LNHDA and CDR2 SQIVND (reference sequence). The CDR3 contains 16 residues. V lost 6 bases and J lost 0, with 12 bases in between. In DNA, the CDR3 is TGTGCCAGTAGGGGACTTACGAGCTCCTATAATTCACCCCTCCACTTT. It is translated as CASRGLTSSYNSPLHF.

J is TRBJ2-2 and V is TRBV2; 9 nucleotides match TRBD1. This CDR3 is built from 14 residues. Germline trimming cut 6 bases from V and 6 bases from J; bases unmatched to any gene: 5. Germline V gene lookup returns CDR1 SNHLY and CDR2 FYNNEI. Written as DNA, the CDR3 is TGTGCCAGCAGCTCGACAGGGGGTGCCGGGGAGCTGTTTTTT. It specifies CASSSTGGAGELFF.

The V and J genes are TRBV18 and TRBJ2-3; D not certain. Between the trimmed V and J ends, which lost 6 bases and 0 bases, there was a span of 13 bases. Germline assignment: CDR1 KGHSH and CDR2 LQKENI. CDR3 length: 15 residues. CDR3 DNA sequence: TGTGCCAGCTCGCCTCCTGAACGGAGCACAGATACGCAGTATTTT. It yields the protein CASSPPERSTDTQYF.

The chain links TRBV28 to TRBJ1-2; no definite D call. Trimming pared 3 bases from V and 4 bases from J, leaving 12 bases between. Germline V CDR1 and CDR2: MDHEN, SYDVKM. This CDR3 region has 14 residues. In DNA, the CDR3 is TGTGCCAGCAGTTTCTCTCGGGGATTCTATGGCTACACCTTC. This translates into CASSFSRGFYGYTF.

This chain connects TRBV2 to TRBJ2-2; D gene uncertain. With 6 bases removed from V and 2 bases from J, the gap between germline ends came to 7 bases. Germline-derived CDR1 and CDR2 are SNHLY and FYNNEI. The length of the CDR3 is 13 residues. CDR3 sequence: CASRTANTGELFF. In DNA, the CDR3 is TGTGCCAGCAGAACAGCCAACACCGGGGAGCTGTTTTTT. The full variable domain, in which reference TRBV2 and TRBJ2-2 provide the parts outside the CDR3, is EPEVTQTPSHQVTQMGQEVILRCVPISNHLYFYWYRQILGQKVEFLVSFYNNEISEKSEIFDDQFSVERPDGSNFTLKIRSTKLEDSAMYFCASRTANTGELFFGEGSRLTVL.

In DNA, the CDR3 is TGTGCCAGCACCCACGGGGGGGGCAGGGTGCACACTGAAGCTTTCTTT. This translates into CASTHGGGRVHTEAFF. The gene calls are TRBV6-6 and TRBJ1-1; the D gene is possibly TRBD1 (6 bases). There are 16 residues in the CDR3. V was trimmed by 7 bases and J by 3 bases, leaving 21 bases between them. Germline CDR1 MNHNY, CDR2 SVGAGI (reference sequence).

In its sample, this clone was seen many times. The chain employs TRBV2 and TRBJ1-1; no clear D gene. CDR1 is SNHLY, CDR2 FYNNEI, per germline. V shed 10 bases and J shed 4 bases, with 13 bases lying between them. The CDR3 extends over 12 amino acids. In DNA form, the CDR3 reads TGTGCCACCGGGGATGGCAGCACTGAAGCTTTCTTT. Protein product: CATGDGSTEAFF.

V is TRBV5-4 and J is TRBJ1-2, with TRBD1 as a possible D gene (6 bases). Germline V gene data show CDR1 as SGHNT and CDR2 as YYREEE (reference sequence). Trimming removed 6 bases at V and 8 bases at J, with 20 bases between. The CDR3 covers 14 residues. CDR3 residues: CASTLDSDPQGYTF. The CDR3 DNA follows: TGTGCCAGCACCCTGGACAGCGATCCTCAGGGCTACACCTTC.

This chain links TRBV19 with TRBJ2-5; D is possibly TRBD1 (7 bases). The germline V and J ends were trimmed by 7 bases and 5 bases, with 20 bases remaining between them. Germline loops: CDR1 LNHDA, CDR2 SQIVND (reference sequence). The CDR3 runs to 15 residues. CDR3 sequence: CASNLRQGGMETQYF. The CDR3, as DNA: TGTGCCAGTAACCTCCGACAGGGAGGAATGGAGACCCAGTACTTC.